A selection of T cell receptor beta chains follows, all from one sample in a study of response to subunit inactivated influenza vaccine. TCRdb independently ran MiXCR on the RT-PCR reads; one entry per CDR3 protein. Here the sample spans about 700,000 distinct CDR3 sequences, about 14% being singletons. Sequences were derived from PBMCs from blood, sampled approximately 15 days before vaccination. The receptors originated from a man aged 45-65 years who received an inactivated influenza vaccine. The CDR3 runs from the conserved cysteine through the conserved F or W. The order of the fields is D gene, J gene, clone size, CDR3 length, V gene, CDR3 protein, CDR3 DNA. A D gene is named only where the DNA matches it firmly. Clone sizes are given selectively: once, few, many, or a class where the clone is expanded.

D gene: -
J gene: TRBJ2-7
clone size: few
CDR3 length: 14
V gene: TRBV30
CDR3 protein: CAWSVIVGSNEQYF
CDR3 DNA: TGTGCCTGGAGTGTAATTGTGGGGAGCAACGAGCAGTACTTC

D gene: TRBD2
J gene: TRBJ2-3
clone size: few
CDR3 length: 13
V gene: TRBV28
CDR3 protein: CAIFGGRTDTQYF
CDR3 DNA: TGTGCCATCTTCGGGGGGAGGACAGATACGCAGTATTTT

D gene: -
J gene: TRBJ1-1
clone size: -
CDR3 length: 14
V gene: TRBV30
CDR3 protein: CAWNSGRANTEAFF
CDR3 DNA: TGTGCCTGGAATTCGGGCAGGGCGAACACTGAAGCTTTCTTT

D gene: TRBD2
J gene: TRBJ2-1
clone size: many
CDR3 length: 15
V gene: TRBV27
CDR3 protein: CASSLASGAFGEQFF
CDR3 DNA: TGTGCCAGCAGTTTGGCTAGCGGGGCCTTCGGTGAGCAGTTCTTC

D gene: -
J gene: TRBJ1-6
clone size: few
CDR3 length: 13
V gene: TRBV6-1
CDR3 protein: CASSKQGVSPLHF
CDR3 DNA: TGTGCCAGCAGTAAACAGGGAGTTTCACCCCTCCACTTT

D gene: -
J gene: TRBJ2-7
clone size: few
CDR3 length: 14
V gene: TRBV10-3
CDR3 protein: CAISEGGRTYEQYF
CDR3 DNA: TGTGCCATCAGTGAGGGCGGGCGGACCTACGAGCAGTACTTC

D gene: TRBD1
J gene: TRBJ2-7
clone size: many
CDR3 length: 15
V gene: TRBV4-3
CDR3 protein: CASSQDGGQGYEQYF
CDR3 DNA: TGCGCCAGCAGCCAAGATGGGGGACAGGGATACGAGCAGTACTTC

D gene: -
J gene: TRBJ2-3
clone size: few
CDR3 length: 13
V gene: TRBV20-1
CDR3 protein: CSASGRRTDTQYF
CDR3 DNA: TGCAGTGCTAGTGGGAGGAGGACAGATACGCAGTATTTT

D gene: -
J gene: TRBJ2-5
clone size: -
CDR3 length: 14
V gene: TRBV28
CDR3 protein: CASSPTDREETQYF
CDR3 DNA: TGTGCCAGCAGCCCGACGGACAGAGAAGAGACCCAGTACTTC

D gene: TRBD2
J gene: TRBJ2-3
clone size: -
CDR3 length: 16
V gene: TRBV12-3/TRBV12-4
CDR3 protein: CASSFWLAGFTDTQYF
CDR3 DNA: TGTGCCAGCAGTTTTTGGCTAGCGGGTTTCACAGATACGCAGTATTTT

D gene: TRBD2
J gene: TRBJ2-2
clone size: -
CDR3 length: 17
V gene: TRBV7-9
CDR3 protein: CASGPPLAEGYTGELFF
CDR3 DNA: TGTGCCAGCGGCCCGCCCCTAGCGGAGGGTTACACCGGGGAGCTGTTTTTT

D gene: TRBD2
J gene: TRBJ2-1
clone size: -
CDR3 length: 16
V gene: TRBV14
CDR3 protein: CASSQDPMLAGTQWFF
CDR3 DNA: TGTGCCAGCAGCCAAGATCCTATGCTAGCGGGTACTCAGTGGTTCTTC

D gene: TRBD2
J gene: TRBJ2-3
clone size: few
CDR3 length: 13
V gene: TRBV20-1
CDR3 protein: CSANERGGYTQYF
CDR3 DNA: TGCAGTGCTAATGAGCGGGGGGGTTATACGCAGTATTTT

D gene: TRBD2
J gene: TRBJ2-7
clone size: -
CDR3 length: 16
V gene: TRBV4-2
CDR3 protein: CASSEYGGSRDYEQYF
CDR3 DNA: TGTGCCAGCAGCGAGTACGGCGGGAGCCGAGACTACGAGCAGTACTTC

D gene: -
J gene: TRBJ2-1
clone size: few
CDR3 length: 14
V gene: TRBV5-1
CDR3 protein: CASSLRTWDNEQFF
CDR3 DNA: TGCGCCAGCAGCTTACGTACGTGGGACAATGAGCAGTTCTTC

D gene: -
J gene: TRBJ2-3
clone size: -
CDR3 length: 14
V gene: TRBV15
CDR3 protein: CATSRVGSTDTQYF
CDR3 DNA: TGTGCCACCAGCAGAGTCGGGAGCACAGATACGCAGTATTTT

D gene: -
J gene: TRBJ1-3
clone size: -
CDR3 length: 16
V gene: TRBV28
CDR3 protein: CASSWGPGSSGNTIYF
CDR3 DNA: TGTGCCAGCAGTTGGGGCCCCGGGAGCTCTGGAAACACCATATATTTT

D gene: -
J gene: TRBJ2-2
clone size: few
CDR3 length: 14
V gene: TRBV15
CDR3 protein: CATSRDQGPGELFF
CDR3 DNA: TGTGCCACCAGCAGAGATCAGGGGCCCGGGGAGCTGTTTTTT

D gene: -
J gene: TRBJ2-7
clone size: once
CDR3 length: 15
V gene: TRBV4-3
CDR3 protein: CASSQDLRGMREQYF
CDR3 DNA: TGCGCCAGCAGCCAAGATCTTCGGGGAATGAGAGAGCAGTACTTC

D gene: -
J gene: TRBJ2-7
clone size: -
CDR3 length: 16
V gene: TRBV4-2
CDR3 protein: CASSQETAGTLYEQYF
CDR3 DNA: TGTGCCAGCAGCCAAGAGACCGCGGGGACCCTCTACGAGCAGTACTTC

D gene: TRBD1
J gene: TRBJ1-2
clone size: few
CDR3 length: 14
V gene: TRBV5-6
CDR3 protein: CASTPGQGIYGYTF
CDR3 DNA: TGTGCCAGCACCCCTGGACAGGGGATCTATGGCTACACCTTC

D gene: -
J gene: TRBJ2-7
clone size: few
CDR3 length: 15
V gene: TRBV5-8
CDR3 protein: CASSLAGGGGNEQYF
CDR3 DNA: TGTGCCAGCAGCTTGGCCGGTGGGGGCGGGAACGAGCAGTACTTC

D gene: TRBD1
J gene: TRBJ2-5
clone size: many
CDR3 length: 15
V gene: TRBV20-1
CDR3 protein: CSARDGAGGQETQYF
CDR3 DNA: TGCAGTGCTAGAGATGGAGCAGGGGGCCAAGAGACCCAGTACTTC

D gene: -
J gene: TRBJ2-3
clone size: few
CDR3 length: 16
V gene: TRBV3-1
CDR3 protein: CASSQGGGHSTDTQYF
CDR3 DNA: TGTGCCAGCAGCCAAGGAGGGGGTCACAGCACAGATACGCAGTATTTT

D gene: TRBD1
J gene: TRBJ1-5
clone size: many
CDR3 length: 17
V gene: TRBV4-1
CDR3 protein: CASSQASTGAGNQPQHF
CDR3 DNA: TGCGCCAGCAGCCAAGCCAGCACAGGGGCCGGCAATCAGCCCCAGCATTTT

D gene: TRBD2
J gene: TRBJ2-3
clone size: -
CDR3 length: 15
V gene: TRBV5-1
CDR3 protein: CASSFQAGSTDTQYF
CDR3 DNA: TGCGCCAGCAGCTTTCAAGCGGGAAGCACAGATACGCAGTATTTT

D gene: -
J gene: TRBJ2-1
clone size: few
CDR3 length: 11
V gene: TRBV12-3/TRBV12-4
CDR3 protein: CASSSPGIGVF
CDR3 DNA: TGTGCCAGCAGTTCCCCCGGAATCGGGGTCTTC

D gene: TRBD2
J gene: TRBJ2-7
clone size: many
CDR3 length: 16
V gene: TRBV20-1
CDR3 protein: CSARSGPGLVRVEQYF
CDR3 DNA: TGCAGTGCTAGGAGTGGTCCCGGACTAGTAAGGGTGGAGCAGTACTTC

D gene: -
J gene: TRBJ2-5
clone size: few
CDR3 length: 16
V gene: TRBV5-1
CDR3 protein: CASSPEALIREETQYF
CDR3 DNA: TGCGCCAGCAGCCCGGAGGCGCTAATCCGGGAAGAGACCCAGTACTTC

D gene: TRBD2
J gene: TRBJ2-1
clone size: many
CDR3 length: 16
V gene: TRBV11-1
CDR3 protein: CASSPKLARGYNEQFF
CDR3 DNA: TGTGCCAGCAGCCCCAAACTAGCGCGGGGGTACAATGAGCAGTTCTTC

D gene: -
J gene: TRBJ1-2
clone size: -
CDR3 length: 13
V gene: TRBV12-3/TRBV12-4
CDR3 protein: CAIRRAVNYGYTF
CDR3 DNA: TGTGCCATCCGGAGAGCGGTCAACTATGGCTACACCTTC

D gene: TRBD1
J gene: TRBJ2-7
clone size: few
CDR3 length: 15
V gene: TRBV12-3/TRBV12-4
CDR3 protein: CASSSPSTGGYEQYF
CDR3 DNA: TGTGCCAGCAGTTCACCCTCGACAGGGGGCTACGAGCAGTACTTC

D gene: TRBD2
J gene: TRBJ2-1
clone size: -
CDR3 length: 16
V gene: TRBV7-2
CDR3 protein: CASSFSGTSGMNEQFF
CDR3 DNA: TGTGCCAGCAGCTTCTCCGGGACTAGCGGGATGAATGAGCAGTTCTTC

D gene: TRBD1
J gene: TRBJ1-2
clone size: many
CDR3 length: 15
V gene: TRBV20-1
CDR3 protein: CSARIIHRGKDGYTF
CDR3 DNA: TGCAGTGCTAGAATTATACACAGGGGAAAGGATGGCTACACCTTC

D gene: TRBD2
J gene: TRBJ2-1
clone size: -
CDR3 length: 14
V gene: TRBV6-1
CDR3 protein: CATRRVGTSGKQFF
CDR3 DNA: TGTGCCACCCGTCGCGTGGGGACTAGCGGGAAGCAGTTCTTC

D gene: TRBD2
J gene: TRBJ2-1
clone size: -
CDR3 length: 20
V gene: TRBV28
CDR3 protein: CASLENPGLAGGSRYNEQFF
CDR3 DNA: TGTGCCAGCCTAGAAAACCCGGGACTAGCGGGAGGGAGCCGGTACAATGAGCAGTTCTTC

D gene: -
J gene: TRBJ2-1
clone size: once
CDR3 length: 15
V gene: TRBV7-2
CDR3 protein: CASSFVAGAQYEQFF
CDR3 DNA: TGTGCCAGCAGCTTCGTTGCGGGGGCGCAGTATGAGCAGTTCTTC

D gene: TRBD2
J gene: TRBJ2-3
clone size: -
CDR3 length: 17
V gene: TRBV10-3
CDR3 protein: CAIKPRHSGRVSDTQYF
CDR3 DNA: TGTGCCATCAAACCACGCCATAGCGGGAGGGTTTCAGATACGCAGTATTTT

D gene: -
J gene: TRBJ1-4
clone size: few
CDR3 length: 13
V gene: TRBV20-1
CDR3 protein: CSARGVGGEKLFF
CDR3 DNA: TGCAGTGCGAGAGGGGTCGGCGGGGAAAAACTGTTTTTT

D gene: -
J gene: TRBJ2-6
clone size: few
CDR3 length: 18
V gene: TRBV4-2
CDR3 protein: CASSQGQGRGTGANVLTF
CDR3 DNA: TGTGCCAGCAGCCAAGGTCAGGGTCGCGGCACTGGGGCCAACGTCCTGACTTTC

D gene: TRBD2
J gene: TRBJ2-7
clone size: -
CDR3 length: 14
V gene: TRBV4-1
CDR3 protein: CASSSRTSVVEQYF
CDR3 DNA: TGCGCCAGCAGCTCGCGGACTAGCGTAGTCGAGCAGTACTTC